The count of the clone carrying this T cell receptor (beta chain) is one. Individuals aged about 18 to 95 years were recruited from 24 US areas. Grouping used clinical history reported by participants in a survey and questionnaire. For recovered donors of Cohort 3, there were two negative PCRs, clearance, or symptom resolution. Germline lookup yields CDR1 LGHDT and CDR2 YNNKEL (reference sequence). CDR3 size: 17 residues. The V end was cut by 1 base, the J end by 3 bases, with 18 bases between. Clones were read by immunoSEQ multiplex PCR, and TCRdb kept only the in-frame ones, dropping some. The repertoire holds around 200,000 clones, with around 89% as singletons. This specimen comes from a study of blood T cell repertoires in COVID-19. Whole-study context: The analysed material was cDNA or gDNA that came from T cells, B-cell-depleted T cells, or PBMCs.

Sequencing was carried out using PBMCs or T cells enriched from blood (not recorded which). The rearrangement uses TRBV3-1 (or the pseudogene TRBV3-2) and TRBJ1-2; D perhaps matches TRBD1 (6 bases). The clonotype was recovered from a man under 40 who had recovered from COVID-19. DNA for the CDR3: TGTGCCAGCAGCCAAGTCCGGCGGGGGCGCTCGGACTATGGCTACACCTTC. It translates to CASSQVRRGRSDYGYTF.